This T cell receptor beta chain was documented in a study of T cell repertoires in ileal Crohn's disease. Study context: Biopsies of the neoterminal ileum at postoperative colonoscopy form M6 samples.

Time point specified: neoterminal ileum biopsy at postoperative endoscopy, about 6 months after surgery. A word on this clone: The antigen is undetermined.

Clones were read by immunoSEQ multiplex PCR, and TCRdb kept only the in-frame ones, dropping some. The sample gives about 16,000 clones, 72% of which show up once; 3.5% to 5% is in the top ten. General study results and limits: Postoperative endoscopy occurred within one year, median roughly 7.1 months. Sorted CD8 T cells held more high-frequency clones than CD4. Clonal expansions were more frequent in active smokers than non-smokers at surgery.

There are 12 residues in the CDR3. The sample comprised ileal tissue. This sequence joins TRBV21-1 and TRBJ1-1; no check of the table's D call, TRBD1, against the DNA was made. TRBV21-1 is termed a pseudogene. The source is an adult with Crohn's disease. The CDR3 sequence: CASSRQHTEAFF. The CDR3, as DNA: TGTGCCAGCAGCAGACAGCACACTGAAGCTTTCTTT.